This entry concerns a single T cell receptor beta chain. The CDR3 is 15 amino acids. The germline V gene has CDR1 SGDLS and CDR2 YYNGEE. Trimming at V came to 1 base and at J to 2 bases, leaving 6 bases not matched to a gene. This sample is drawn from a study of blood T cell repertoires in COVID-19. Assay used: immunoSEQ multiplex PCR; TCRdb lists only in-frame clones, some missing. The sample holds fewer than 150,000 clones, over 75% seen once. The sample was PBMCs or T cells enriched from blood (not recorded which). The TCR sequence derives from a man aged 50-60 years in a cohort exposed to, infected with or recovered from COVID-19 (not recorded which). This chain links TRBV9 with TRBJ2-7; the match to TRBD2 covers 7 bases. The CDR3 loop reads CASSVSGANTYEQYF. DNA for the CDR3: TGTGCCAGCAGCGTAAGCGGGGCCAATACCTACGAGCAGTACTTC. The variable domain in full, with the rest retrieved from reference TRBV9 and TRBJ2-7, is DSGVTQTPKHLITATGQRVTLRCSPRSGDLSVYWYQQSLDQGLQFLIQYYNGEERAKGNILERFSAQQFPDLHSELNLSSLELGDSALYFCASSVSGANTYEQYFGPGTRLTVT.